Each of the 23 T cell receptor beta chains below was sequenced from the same sample in a study of T cell responses to AZD1222 COVID-19 vaccine. Libraries were prepared by immunoSEQ multiplex PCR; TCRdb keeps only in-frame clonotypes and omits some of them. The sample has around 110,000 clones, 85% to 95% seen once. Material: peripheral blood, obtained on day 0 of AZD1222 vaccination. Receptor source: an adult in good health.

The chain combines TRBV11-2 with TRBJ1-3, with TRBD1 matching 7 bases. Germline assignment: CDR1 SGHAT and CDR2 FQNNGV. V shed 1 base and J 4 bases; nucleotides not matched to a gene: 10. The CDR3 extends over 17 amino acids. CDR3 DNA sequence: TGTGCCAGCAGCTTAGTTGTAGGGGGCCTAACAGGAAACACCATATATTTT. Amino acid sequence: CASSLVVGGLTGNTIYF.

V and J are TRBV6-1 and TRBJ1-6; TRBD1 aligns across 8 bases. After removal of 3 bases from V and 9 bases from J, the junction contained 10 bases not matched to a gene. The CDR3 spans 16 residues. CDR1 and CDR2 from the germline V gene are MNHNS and SASEGT. CDR3 residues: CASSDLGQAPGSPLHF. Here the CDR3 DNA reads TGTGCCAGCAGTGACTTGGGACAGGCCCCAGGTTCACCCCTCCACTTT.

V is TRBV9 and J is TRBJ2-1, with TRBD1 matching over 7 bases. CDR1 is SGDLS, CDR2 YYNGEE, per germline. V shed 1 base and J 8 bases; nucleotides not matched to a gene: 12. There are 16 residues in the CDR3. CDR3 sequence reads: CASSVPRDSVLYEQFF. The CDR3 DNA follows: TGTGCCAGCAGCGTACCCAGGGACAGCGTATTGTATGAGCAGTTCTTC.

This sequence joins TRBV4-1 and TRBJ2-2; 7 bases map to TRBD1. CDR3 length: 11 amino acids. Trimming took 8 bases from V and 6 from J; bases not matched to a gene: 0. Germline lookup yields CDR1 MGHRA and CDR2 YSYEKL. This CDR3 is CASGQAGELFF. CDR3 DNA: TGCGCCAGCGGACAGGCCGGGGAGCTGTTTTTT.

J is TRBJ2-2 and V is TRBV30; TRBD2 agrees at 7 bases. The CDR3 length is 12 residues. CDR1 and CDR2 (germline): GTSNPN, SVGIG (reference sequence). V was clipped by 4 bases and J by 6 bases; unmatched bases: 2. The CDR3 loop is CAWTGGSGELFF. The CDR3 bases are TGTGCCTGGACCGGGGGGTCCGGGGAGCTGTTTTTT. Using reference TRBV30 and TRBJ2-2 for the parts outside the CDR3, the full variable domain is SQTIHQWPATLVQPVGSPLSLECTVEGTSNPNLYWYRQAAGRGLQLLFYSVGIGQISSEVPQNLSASRPQDRQFILSSKKLLLSDSGFYLCAWTGGSGELFFGEGSRLTVL.

The gene calls are TRBV10-1 and TRBJ2-5; 10 positions agree with TRBD2. This CDR3 spans 15 amino acids. The ends lost 4 bases at V and 3 bases at J; junction bases unmatched: 5. The germline CDR1 and CDR2 sequences are WNHNN and SYGVQD (reference sequence). As DNA, the CDR3 is TGCGCCAGCAGTGCTAGCGGGAGAGTCGAAGAGACCCAGTACTTC. Translation gives CASSASGRVEETQYF.

V gene TRBV19 combines with J gene TRBJ2-2; 7 nucleotides agree with TRBD2. CDR3 length: 16 amino acids. Trimming took 3 bases from V and 6 from J; bases not matched to a gene: 10. Germline V lookup: CDR1 LNHDA, CDR2 SQIVND (reference sequence). In DNA, the CDR3 is TGTGCCAGTAGTATGGAGACTAGCTTTTTCTCCGGGGAGCTGTTTTTT. Amino acid sequence: CASSMETSFFSGELFF.

The gene calls are TRBV6-1 and TRBJ2-1; no clear D gene. CDR3 length: 15 residues. Trimming cost V 2 bases and J 0 bases, with 8 bases left between them. Germline assignment: CDR1 MNHNS and CDR2 SASEGT. CDR3 residues: CASSEPINSYNEQFF. The CDR3 DNA reads as TGTGCCAGCAGTGAACCCATTAACTCCTACAATGAGCAGTTCTTC.

This clone was detected a few times. This chain uses TRBV27 with TRBJ1-1; unclear D gene. This CDR3 has 14 amino acids. CDR1 is MNHEY, CDR2 SMNVEV, per germline (reference sequence). Trimming took 5 bases from V and 1 from J, leaving 11 bases between them. CDR3 residues: CASSPVRGNTEAFF. CDR3 nucleotide sequence: TGTGCCAGCAGTCCCGTCCGGGGGAACACTGAAGCTTTCTTT.

Written as DNA, the CDR3 is TGCAGCGTTGAGTATGGGACTCACTCTGGAAACACCATATATTTT. Translation: CSVEYGTHSGNTIYF. The rearrangement joins TRBV29-1 to TRBJ1-3; TRBD1 is a possible D gene (5 bases). The CDR3 totals 15 residues. The ends were cut back, 3 bases at V and 0 bases at J, with 12 bases in the middle. CDR1 is SQVTM, CDR2 ANQGSEA, per germline.

The chain recombines TRBV29-1 with TRBJ2-2; D possibly corresponds to TRBD1 (5 bases). Germline CDR1 reads SQVTM; CDR2 reads ANQGSEA. The V and J ends lost 4 bases and 3 bases respectively, with 12 bases between them. The CDR3 covers 14 residues. CDR3 loop: CSVGSRAHTGELFF. As DNA, the CDR3 is TGCAGCGTTGGTAGCAGGGCCCACACCGGGGAGCTGTTTTTT.

The V gene is TRBV6-5, the J gene TRBJ1-5; D remains unclear. The CDR3 loop spans 15 amino acids. Germline V gene data show CDR1 as MNHEY and CDR2 as SVGAGI. Here the CDR3 reads CAGSKSGIGNQPQHF. CDR3 coding DNA: TGTGCTGGATCGAAGTCCGGGATTGGCAATCAGCCCCAGCATTTT.

CDR3 region: CASSRGTGQETQYF. For the CDR3, the DNA is TGCGCCAGCAGCCGAGGGACGGGGCAAGAGACCCAGTACTTC. The gene calls are TRBV5-1 and TRBJ2-5, with D possibly being TRBD1 or TRBD2 (5 bases each). The CDR3 extends over 14 amino acids. V was shortened by 4 bases and J by 2 bases, with 12 bases between the two germline ends. Looked up from germline, CDR1 is SGHRS and CDR2 is YFSETQ.

The chain carries TRBV6-5 and TRBJ1-2, with 7 bases that match TRBD1. There are 16 residues in the CDR3. CDR1 is MNHEY and CDR2 is SVGAGI in the germline V gene. V was pared by 2 bases and J by 3 bases, with 9 bases of the junction left unmatched. Here the CDR3 reads CASSYRKQGLDYGYTF. The CDR3 DNA sequence: TGTGCCAGCAGTTACCGCAAACAGGGGTTGGACTATGGCTACACCTTC.

This chain joins TRBV6-5 and TRBJ1-5; D is ambiguous. V lost 6 bases and J lost 5, with 17 bases in between. Germline CDR1 MNHEY, CDR2 SVGAGI. The CDR3 loop spans 15 amino acids. In DNA form, the CDR3 reads TGTGCCAGCAGCCTACGGCTAGGGTACGATCAGCCCCAGCATTTT. Residues: CASSLRLGYDQPQHF.

The chain couples TRBV10-3 to TRBJ1-4, with TRBD1 as a possible D gene (5 bases). Germline V gene sequence: CDR1 ENHRY, CDR2 SYGVKD. Trimming shortened V by 6 bases and J by 1 base, and 9 bases separated the two germline ends. The CDR3 contains 14 residues. The CDR3 spells CAISRGVTNEKLFF. The CDR3 nucleotides read TGTGCCATCAGCCGGGGGGTAACTAATGAAAAACTGTTTTTT.

The J gene is TRBJ1-5, the V gene TRBV7-8; tentatively, D is TRBD1 (5 bases). Germline V gene sequence: CDR1 SGHVS, CDR2 FQNEAQ. The CDR3 spans 15 residues. The V end was cut by 4 bases, the J end by 4 bases, with 14 bases between. CDR3 sequence (DNA): TGTGCCAGCAGCTGGGGGACGGGAACGAATCAGCCCCAGCATTTT. The encoded protein is CASSWGTGTNQPQHF.

This chain connects TRBV18 to TRBJ2-7; unclear D gene. The CDR3 covers 14 residues. Per the germline V gene, CDR1 is KGHSH and CDR2 is LQKENI. The germline V and J ends were trimmed by 3 bases and 0 bases, with 9 bases remaining between them. The CDR3 bases are TGTGCCAGCTCACCTCGTCAATACTCCTACGAGCAGTACTTC. Amino acid sequence: CASSPRQYSYEQYF.

The V gene is TRBV28, the J gene TRBJ2-7; no firm D call. This CDR3 has 14 amino acids. Germline CDR1 and CDR2: MDHEN and SYDVKM. V was pared by 2 bases and J by 3 bases, with 11 bases between. The CDR3 nucleotides read TGTGCCAGCAGTTTACGATCACCTAACTACGAGCAGTACTTC. The encoded protein is CASSLRSPNYEQYF.

With regard to this clone: The germline gene is not matched at one end of the junction; a read error may be the cause. This rearrangement joins TRBV7-7 to TRBJ2-7, with TRBD1 matching 8 bases. CDR1 SSHAT and CDR2 FNYEAQ come from the germline V gene (reference sequence). The CDR3 is 14 amino acids. In DNA form, the CDR3 reads TGTGCTAGCAGCTCCGGGACAGGCTCCTACGAGCAGTACTTC. This codes for CASSSGTGSYEQYF.

The chain joins TRBV4-1 to TRBJ1-2; TRBD1 is a possible D gene (5 bases). V was clipped by 1 base and J by 0 bases, with 9 bases between them. Germline-derived CDR1 and CDR2 are MGHRA and YSYEKL. This CDR3 has 15 amino acids. The CDR3 nucleotides are TGCGCCAGCAGCCAAGGGGAGACAGCTAACTATGGCTACACCTTC. This gives the protein CASSQGETANYGYTF.

Notes on this clone: In the same sample, other DNA sequences code for this CDR3. This chain uses TRBV30 with TRBJ1-1; unclear D gene. V was pared by 3 bases and J by 0 bases, with 8 bases between. The CDR3 covers 13 residues. In germline, CDR1 is GTSNPN, CDR2 SVGIG (reference sequence). Here the CDR3 reads CAWRTSLNTEAFF. The CDR3 DNA follows: TGTGCCTGGAGGACAAGTTTGAACACTGAAGCTTTCTTT.

The rearrangement uses TRBV27 and TRBJ2-7; 7 bases fit TRBD1. The CDR3 runs to 13 residues. Germline V CDR1 and CDR2: MNHEY, SMNVEV (reference sequence). The J segment lost 6 bases and the V segment lost 8 bases, leaving 10 bases of the junction unmatched. The CDR3 reads CASAVYRGSEQYF. CDR3 in DNA: TGTGCCAGCGCCGTATACAGGGGAAGCGAGCAGTACTTC.